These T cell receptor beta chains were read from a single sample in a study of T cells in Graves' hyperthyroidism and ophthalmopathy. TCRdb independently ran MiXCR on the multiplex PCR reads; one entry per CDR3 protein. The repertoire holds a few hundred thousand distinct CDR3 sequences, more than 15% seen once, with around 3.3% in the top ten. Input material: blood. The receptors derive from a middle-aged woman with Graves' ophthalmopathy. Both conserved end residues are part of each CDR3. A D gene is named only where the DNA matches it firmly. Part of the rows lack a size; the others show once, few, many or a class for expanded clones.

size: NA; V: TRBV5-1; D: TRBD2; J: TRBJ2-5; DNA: TGCGCCAGCAGCTTTTACCTAGCGGAGCCCCAAGAGACCCAGTACTTC; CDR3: CASSFYLAEPQETQYF
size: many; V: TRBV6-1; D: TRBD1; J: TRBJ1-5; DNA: TGTGCCAGCAGTGAAAGGGGGCTGCGGAATCAGCCCCAGCATTTT; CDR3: CASSERGLRNQPQHF
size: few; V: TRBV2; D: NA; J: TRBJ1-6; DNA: TGTGCCAGCAGGCACAGGGATTCACCCCTCCACTTT; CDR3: CASRHRDSPLHF
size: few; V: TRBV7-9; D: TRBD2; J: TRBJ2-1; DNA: TGTGCCAGCAGCTCTGGCGGGGGGTTTTTTAATGAGCAGTTCTTC; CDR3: CASSSGGGFFNEQFF
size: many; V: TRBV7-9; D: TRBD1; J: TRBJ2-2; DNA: TGTGCCAGCAGCTTAGTCTCGGGGACAGGGATCACCGGGGAGCTGTTTTTT; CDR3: CASSLVSGTGITGELFF
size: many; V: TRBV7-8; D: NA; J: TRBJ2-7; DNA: TGTGCCAGCGCCAACTACGAGCAGTACTTC; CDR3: CASANYEQYF
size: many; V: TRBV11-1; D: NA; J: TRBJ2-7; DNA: TGTGCCAGCAGCAAGCGACAGACCGACTACGAGCAGTACTTC; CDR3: CASSKRQTDYEQYF
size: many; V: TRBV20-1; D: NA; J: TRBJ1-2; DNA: TGCAGTGCCCCGACAGGAAGGAATGGCTACACCTTC; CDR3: CSAPTGRNGYTF
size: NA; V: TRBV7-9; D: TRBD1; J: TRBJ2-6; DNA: TGTGCCAGCAGCCTCGGTTGGAAGGGGGCTTCTGGGGCCAACGTCCTGACTTTC; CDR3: CASSLGWKGASGANVLTF
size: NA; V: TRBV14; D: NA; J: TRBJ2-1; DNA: TGTGCCAGCAGCCAAGTTTGGGGCGGTATAGATGAGCAGTTCTTC; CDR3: CASSQVWGGIDEQFF
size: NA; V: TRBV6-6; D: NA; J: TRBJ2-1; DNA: TGTGCCAGCAGTTACGTACCCCATCACAATGAGCAGTTCTTC; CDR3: CASSYVPHHNEQFF
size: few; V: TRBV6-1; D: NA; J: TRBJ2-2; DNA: TGTGCCAGCACTCGTGGCCGGAACACCGGGGAGCTGTTTTTT; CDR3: CASTRGRNTGELFF
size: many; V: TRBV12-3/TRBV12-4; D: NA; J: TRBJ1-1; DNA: TGTGCCAGCAGTTCAGGGAATTCGAACACTGAAGCTTTCTTT; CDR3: CASSSGNSNTEAFF
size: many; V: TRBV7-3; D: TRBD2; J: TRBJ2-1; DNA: TGTGCCAGCAGCTTATTAGCGGGGGGGCCCCATGAGCAGTTCTTC; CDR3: CASSLLAGGPHEQFF
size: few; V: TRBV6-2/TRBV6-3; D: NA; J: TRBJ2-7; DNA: TGTGCCAGCAGTTACTCGATGCAGGGAGCATACGAGCAGTACTTC; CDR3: CASSYSMQGAYEQYF
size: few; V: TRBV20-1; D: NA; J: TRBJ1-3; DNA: TGCAGTGCTAGAGGGCCATCCGGACCTCACTCTGGAAACACCATATATTTT; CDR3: CSARGPSGPHSGNTIYF
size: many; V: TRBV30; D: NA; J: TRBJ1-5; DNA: TGTGCCTGGAGTAGTGGGCCCGAGACCGCGCCCCAGCATTTT; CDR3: CAWSSGPETAPQHF
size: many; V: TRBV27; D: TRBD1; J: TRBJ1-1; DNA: TGTGCCAGCAGTTCGGCGGACAGGGGCTTCACTGAAGCTTTCTTT; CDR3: CASSSADRGFTEAFF
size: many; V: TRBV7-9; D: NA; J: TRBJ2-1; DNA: TGTGCCAGCACCCCGGCCGGGAATGAGCAGTTCTTC; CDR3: CASTPAGNEQFF
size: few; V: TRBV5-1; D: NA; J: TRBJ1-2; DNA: TGCGCCAGCAGCTTGAATCCAGGGGCCTTC; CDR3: CASSLNPGAF
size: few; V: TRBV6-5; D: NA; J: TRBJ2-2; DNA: TGTGCCAGCAGTTACTGGAGTCCGGACACCGGGGAGCTGTTTTTT; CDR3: CASSYWSPDTGELFF
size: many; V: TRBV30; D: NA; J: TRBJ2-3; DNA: TGTGCCTGGAGTGGAGGCGTCACTAGCACAGATACGCAGTATTTT; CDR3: CAWSGGVTSTDTQYF